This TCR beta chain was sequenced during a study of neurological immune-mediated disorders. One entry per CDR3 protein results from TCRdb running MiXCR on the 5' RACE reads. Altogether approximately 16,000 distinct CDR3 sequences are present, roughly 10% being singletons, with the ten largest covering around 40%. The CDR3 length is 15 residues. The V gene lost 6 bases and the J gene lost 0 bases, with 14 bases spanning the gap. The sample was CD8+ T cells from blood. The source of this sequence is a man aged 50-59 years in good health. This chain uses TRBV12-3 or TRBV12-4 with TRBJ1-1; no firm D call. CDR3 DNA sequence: TGTGCCAGCAGCCCCCTGTCAGGCTTGAACACTGAAGCTTTCTTT. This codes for CASSPLSGLNTEAFF.